The entry below gives a single TCR beta chain sequence along with its context. Trimming removed 5 bases at V and 0 bases at J, with 13 bases between. The CDR3 has 16 amino acids. CDR1 and CDR2 (germline): LNHDA, SQIVND (reference sequence). This sample stems from a study of shared clonotypes between healthy human individuals. The naive CD8 fraction comprised CD45RO-negative cells positively selected for CCR7 and excluded terminally differentiated effector memory CD45RA+ cells. Several immunoSEQ 96-well plates shared each subset's DNA, each plate a replicate. The protocol was immunoSEQ multiplex PCR, while the TCRdb copy is restricted to in-frame clones and leaves out a portion. The sample shows about 2.2 million clones, roughly 93% of them seen only once.

The sample was naive CD8+ T cells from PBMCs. The receptor's source is a man between 18 and 35 years old in good health. Some clones in this sample may be carry-over from other donors' samples. The V call is TRBV19, the J call TRBJ1-4; D might be TRBD1 (5 bases). This chain's CDR3 is CASSGADWSTNEKLFF. DNA of the CDR3: TGTGCCAGTAGTGGGGCGGACTGGTCAACTAATGAAAAACTGTTTTTT.